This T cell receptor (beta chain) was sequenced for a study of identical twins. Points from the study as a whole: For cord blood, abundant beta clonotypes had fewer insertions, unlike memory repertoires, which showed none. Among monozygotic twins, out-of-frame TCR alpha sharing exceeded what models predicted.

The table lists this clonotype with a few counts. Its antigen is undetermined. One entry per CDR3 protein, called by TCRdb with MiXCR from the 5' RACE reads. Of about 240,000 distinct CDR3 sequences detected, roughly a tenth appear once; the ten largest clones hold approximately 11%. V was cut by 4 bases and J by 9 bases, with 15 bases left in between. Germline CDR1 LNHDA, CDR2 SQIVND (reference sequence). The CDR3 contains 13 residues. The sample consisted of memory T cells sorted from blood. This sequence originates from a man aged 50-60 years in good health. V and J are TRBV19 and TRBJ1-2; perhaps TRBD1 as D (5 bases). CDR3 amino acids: CASSTGRAARYTF. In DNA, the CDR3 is TGTGCCAGTAGTACCGGCAGGGCGGCTCGCTACACCTTC.